Below, one T cell receptor (beta chain) is given with its context. The antigen remains unidentified. A read error is possible here, since a much larger clone lies one base away. This entry comes from a study of naive and memory T cell subsets. The study's findings and limits: There was no ground truth to check naive and memory subset results. In CD4 and CD8 cells, diversity dropped from naive through EMRA. Possibly reflecting memory cells re-expressing CD45RA, a few larger clonotypes occurred in naive repertoires, especially CD8. Clonotypes here are unpaired alpha or beta chain sequences.

Looked up from germline, CDR1 is SGHTA and CDR2 is FQGTGA. This CDR3 is built from 15 residues. The beta constant-region primer was an equimolar mix of two oligonucleotides covering TRBC1 and TRBC2. Four rounds of PCR amplified the ligated cDNA using nested alpha and beta constant-region primers plus SP2. The cDNA 3' end received a ligated single-stranded oligonucleotide carrying the SP2 primer and a 12-nucleotide UMI. TCRdb recomputed calls from the UMI-ligation and nested PCR reads with MiXCR, one row per CDR3 protein. The profile covers some 110,000 distinct CDR3 sequences, with approximately 14% appearing a single time and around 2.8% taken by the ten largest.

This sequence was found in a human donor in good health. This chain connects TRBV7-3 to TRBJ2-1; TRBD2 agrees at 12 bases. Sequencing was performed on naive CD8+ T cells from blood. CDR3 in DNA: TGTACCAGCAGCCCCGGACTAGCGGGATCTGATGAGCAGTTCTTC. It translates to CTSSPGLAGSDEQFF.